This T cell receptor beta chain is drawn from a study of CD8+ T cells in alopecia areata. At the level of the study: Oral tofacitinib (5 to 10 mg twice daily) was administered to treated patients. Dosing spanned 6 to 18 months on tofacitinib, then 6 months off drug.

Treatment here: oral pan-JAK inhibitor, 5-10 mg twice daily. Peripheral blood, together with lesional scalp punch biopsies, was collected from alopecia areata patients. Overall study results and limits: The link between baseline CD8+ expansion and response remains uncertain with one nonresponder.

This clone was picked up one time. Its target is not known. V was clipped by 0 bases and J by 4 bases; unmatched bases: 5. In germline, CDR1 is MNHEY, CDR2 SVGAGI. The CDR3 runs 16 residues. Once RNA had been extracted, it was reverse transcribed into cDNA to act as the sequencing template. Using immunoSEQ multiplex PCR, the repertoire was profiled, and TCRdb retains in-frame clones only, with some absent. The sample holds 200,000 or so clones, nearly 60% seen once. The J gene is TRBJ2-7, the V gene TRBV6-5; 11 bases line up with TRBD2. The material sequenced was CD4+ T cells sorted from blood, taken at week 24, from a patient treated with tofacitinib. The receptor was isolated from a human donor with alopecia areata. The CDR3 DNA is TGTGCCAGCAGTTACTCTAGCGGGAGGGCCCTATACGAGCAGTACTTC. Protein: CASSYSSGRALYEQYF.